One and the same sample provided the 18 T cell receptor beta chains below, sequenced in a study of T cells in narcolepsy. Method: immunoSEQ multiplex PCR; TCRdb's copy keeps in-frame clones and lacks some. Here the sample spans about 34,000 clones, 81% being singletons. The sample taken for sequencing was memory (CD45RA-) CD4+ T cells from blood. The receptors stem from a human donor in good health.

The chain employs TRBV7-2 and TRBJ2-7; 10 bases align to TRBD1. Germline CDR1 SGHTA, CDR2 FQGNSA. The V gene end was trimmed by 5 bases and the J gene end by 6 bases; junction bases not matched to a gene: 13. The CDR3 is made up of 16 amino acids. This CDR3 reads CASSPPGRTGGTEQYF. CDR3 nucleotide sequence: TGTGCCAGCAGCCCCCCAGGGAGGACAGGGGGAACCGAGCAGTACTTC.

This clone was counted only a few times. V is TRBV5-4 and J is TRBJ2-1, with 8 bases that match TRBD2. CDR3 length equals 16 residues. Trimming removed 0 bases from V and 2 bases from J; junction bases left unmatched: 4. Germline V lookup: CDR1 SGHNT, CDR2 YYREEE (reference sequence). CDR3 sequence reads: CASSLASGPTYNEQFF. CDR3 DNA sequence: TGTGCCAGCAGCTTGGCTAGCGGGCCCACCTACAATGAGCAGTTCTTC.

The J gene is TRBJ2-3, the V gene TRBV11-2; the D call may be TRBD1 or TRBD2 (5 bases each). CDR1 and CDR2 (germline): SGHAT, FQNNGV. The CDR3 is 13 amino acids. Trimming removed 7 bases from V and 5 bases from J, with 13 bases in between. The CDR3 region is CASTPGLQDTQYF. As DNA, the CDR3 is TGTGCCAGCACCCCGGGGCTTCAAGATACGCAGTATTTT.

This clone was seen only a few times. Other DNA sequences in the same sample also yield this CDR3. This chain connects TRBV5-1 to TRBJ2-7; possibly TRBD2 for D (5 bases). With 4 bases removed from V and 0 bases from J, the gap between germline ends came to 8 bases. Germline V gene data show CDR1 as SGHRS and CDR2 as YFSETQ. The CDR3 is made up of 13 amino acids. CDR3 DNA sequence: TGCGCCAGCAGCCGGGGTACCTCCTACGAGCAGTACTTC. It codes for CASSRGTSYEQYF.

The chain combines TRBV6-1 with TRBJ1-1, with TRBD1 matching over 8 bases. The CDR3 runs 15 residues. Germline V gives CDR1 MNHNS, CDR2 SASEGT. Trimming took 3 bases from V and 1 from J; bases not matched to a gene: 4. CDR3 region: CASSEDREWNTEAFF. DNA of the CDR3: TGTGCCAGCAGTGAGGACAGGGAATGGAACACTGAAGCTTTCTTT.

This chain joins TRBV6-1 and TRBJ2-5, with TRBD2 identical over 10 bases. The CDR3 covers 13 residues. The germline gives CDR1 MNHNS, CDR2 SASEGT. V was clipped by 4 bases and J by 4 bases; unmatched bases: 0. The CDR3 region has the DNA TGTGCCAGCAGTGGACTAGCGGGAGAGACCCAGTACTTC. Translation gives CASSGLAGETQYF.

The chain joins TRBV30 to TRBJ2-7, with D uncertain. Trimming left V 3 bases short and J 1 base short, with 13 bases between. This CDR3 has 14 amino acids. Germline CDR1 reads GTSNPN; CDR2 reads SVGIG (reference sequence). CDR3 residues: CAWRGQRISYEQYF. CDR3 DNA sequence: TGTGCCTGGAGGGGCCAGCGTATATCCTACGAGCAGTACTTC.

The chain carries TRBV5-1 and TRBJ2-7, with 9 bases aligning to TRBD2. There are 15 residues in the CDR3. Germline-derived CDR1 and CDR2 are SGHRS and YFSETQ. V dropped 1 base and J dropped 2; count of bases not matched to a gene: 4. CDR3 DNA sequence: TGCGCCAGCAGCTTGCGTCTAGCGGGAACCTACGAGCAGTACTTC. Translated: CASSLRLAGTYEQYF.

The rearrangement uses TRBV5-4 and TRBJ2-1; 9 bases are shared with TRBD1. The CDR3 is made up of 17 amino acids. Trimming took 3 bases from V and 5 from J; bases not matched to a gene: 12. Germline V gene data show CDR1 as SGHNT and CDR2 as YYREEE (reference sequence). This chain's CDR3 is CASSWGQGRLANNEQFF. CDR3 bases: TGTGCCAGCAGCTGGGGACAGGGACGACTAGCTAACAATGAGCAGTTCTTC.

The chain recombines TRBV2 with TRBJ2-2; a possible D gene is TRBD1 (5 bases). Germline V gives CDR1 SNHLY, CDR2 FYNNEI. CDR3 size: 15 residues. The V and J ends lost 4 bases and 2 bases respectively, with 11 bases between them. The CDR3 sequence: CASSVEQANTGELFF. CDR3 nucleotides: TGTGCCAGCAGTGTCGAACAGGCCAACACCGGGGAGCTGTTTTTT.

The chain is built from TRBV6-1 and TRBJ2-5; 11 bases agree with TRBD2. Germline CDR1 and CDR2: MNHNS and SASEGT. V lost 10 bases, J lost 7 bases, and 11 bases stayed unmatched. The CDR3 sequence is 14 residues long. The CDR3 loop is CAIDSGRAGMTQYF. In nucleotides, the CDR3 is TGTGCCATCGATAGCGGGAGGGCCGGGATGACCCAGTACTTC.

The J gene is TRBJ2-7, the V gene TRBV11-2; 11 nucleotides match TRBD2. Trimming removed 5 bases from V and 9 bases from J; junction bases left unmatched: 12. The germline gives CDR1 SGHAT, CDR2 FQNNGV. CDR3 size: 15 residues. The chain's CDR3 is CASSVRLAGFGGQYF. DNA for the CDR3: TGTGCCAGCAGCGTACGACTAGCGGGGTTTGGTGGGCAGTACTTC.

The gene calls are TRBV6-5 and TRBJ2-5; 7 bases match TRBD1. CDR3 length equals 14 residues. CDR1 is MNHEY and CDR2 is SVGAGI in the germline V gene. Unmatched junction bases numbered 13, after V lost 5 bases and J lost 10 bases. The CDR3 loop is CASSIRDRAGSQYF. CDR3 nucleotides: TGTGCCAGCAGTATCCGAGACAGGGCAGGGAGCCAGTACTTC.

This clone was counted a few times. This chain links TRBV9 with TRBJ2-1, with D hard to call. From germline, CDR1 is SGDLS and CDR2 YYNGEE. The V and J ends lost 3 bases and 6 bases respectively, with 16 bases between them. The CDR3 loop spans 15 amino acids. The CDR3 loop reads CASSANRLVSNEQFF. The CDR3 nucleotides read TGTGCCAGCAGCGCTAACCGCCTGGTCTCCAATGAGCAGTTCTTC.

The V and J genes are TRBV6-1 and TRBJ2-1; weak D call: TRBD2 (6 bases). This CDR3 has 15 amino acids. Trimming removed 5 bases at V and 6 bases at J, with 17 bases between. The V gene's germline CDR1 is MNHNS and CDR2 SASEGT. The CDR3 loop is CASSPQASAGNEQFF. The CDR3 bases are TGTGCCAGCAGTCCTCAAGCTAGCGCCGGCAATGAGCAGTTCTTC.

This chain links TRBV5-6 with TRBJ2-2, with D possibly TRBD1 on 5 matching bases. Germline V gives CDR1 SGHDT, CDR2 YYEEEE. V was cut by 3 bases and J by 7 bases, with 16 bases left in between. This CDR3 has 15 residues. The CDR3 DNA is TGTGCCAGCAGCTGGGGCCTGGTTGATATCGGGGAGCTGTTTTTT. Translation gives CASSWGLVDIGELFF.

The rearrangement links TRBV4-1 to TRBJ1-2; D not resolved. The CDR3 spans 13 residues. Trimming took 0 bases from V and 4 from J, leaving 6 bases between them. Germline CDR1 reads MGHRA; CDR2 reads YSYEKL. CDR3 sequence reads: CASSQDFFYGYTF. The CDR3 nucleotides read TGCGCCAGCAGCCAAGATTTTTTCTATGGCTACACCTTC.

This clone was detected once. V usage is TRBV6-5 and J usage is TRBJ2-5, with TRBD1 as a possible D gene (5 bases). Germline CDR1 MNHEY, CDR2 SVGAGI. The V and J ends lost 6 bases and 5 bases respectively, with 19 bases between them. CDR3 size: 15 residues. The CDR3 DNA is TGTGCCAGCAGCGGACAAAACCCGCCCGGGGAGACCCAGTACTTC. As protein: CASSGQNPPGETQYF.